This entry is about one T cell receptor (beta chain). V lost 4 bases to trimming and J lost 1 base, with 8 bases between them. Germline values: CDR1 LNHNV, CDR2 YYDKDF (reference sequence). The CDR3 extends over 15 amino acids. The data are from a study of blood T cell repertoires in COVID-19. Study-wide background: Samples came from the United States, Italy and Spain, spanning acute and convalescent COVID-19.

Original processing notes: It was from reference gene primer amplification that nucleated cell counts were estimated. Libraries were prepared by immunoSEQ multiplex PCR; TCRdb keeps only in-frame clonotypes and omits some of them. The V and J calls and clone size come from that table; D and trimming were worked out from the DNA. The sample has approximately 260,000 clones, about four fifths seen once; the top ten hold 3.4%. Two consecutive negative NP/OP PCR tests, clearance, or resolved symptoms defined Cohort 3 recovery. The chain carries TRBV15 and TRBJ2-6; D may be TRBD1 (5 bases). The sequence came from a man aged 45-65 years who had recovered from COVID-19. Sequenced sample: PBMCs or T cells enriched from blood (not recorded which). The CDR3 nucleotides read TGTGCCACCAGCACCGCAGGGTCTGGGGCCAACGTCCTGACTTTC. The encoded protein is CATSTAGSGANVLTF.